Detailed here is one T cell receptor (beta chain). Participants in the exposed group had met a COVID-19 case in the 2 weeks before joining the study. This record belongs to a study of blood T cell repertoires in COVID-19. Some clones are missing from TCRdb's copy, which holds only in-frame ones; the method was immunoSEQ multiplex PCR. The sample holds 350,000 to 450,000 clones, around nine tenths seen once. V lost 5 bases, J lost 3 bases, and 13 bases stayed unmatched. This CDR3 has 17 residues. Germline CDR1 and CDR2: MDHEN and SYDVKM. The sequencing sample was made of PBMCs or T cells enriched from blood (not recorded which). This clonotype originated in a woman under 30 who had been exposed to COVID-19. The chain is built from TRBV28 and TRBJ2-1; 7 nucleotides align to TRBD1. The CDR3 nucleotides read TGTGCCAGCAGTAAAACAGGAACAGGGGACCTCTACAATGAGCAGTTCTTC. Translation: CASSKTGTGDLYNEQFF.